This T cell receptor beta chain originates from a study of regulatory T cells in long-lasting Graves disease. The sample's time point: newly diagnosed GD, antithyroid drugs for less than 3 months. PBMC RNA was the source of the TCR library. The V and J ends lost 2 bases and 6 bases respectively, with 13 bases between them. The CDR3 consists of 14 residues. Germline values: CDR1 LGHNA, CDR2 YNFKEQ. The authors built TCR beta libraries using iRepertoire HTBI primers and Arm-PCR of CDR3 regions. MiXCR, run by TCRdb on the multiplex PCR reads, gives a single entry per CDR3 protein. Of 440,000 or so distinct CDR3 sequences in the sample, approximately 15% are singletons; the top ten hold over 15%. Another study also made use of these data, one on T cells in Graves' hyperthyroidism and ophthalmopathy. That publication notes: The TCR CDR3 first-round RT-PCR relied on the HTBI primer set. Before onset, by a median of about six months, the model predicted ophthalmopathy.

The source was peripheral blood mononuclear cells (PBMCs), collected at new diagnosis, from a patient treated with antithyroid drugs. The J gene is TRBJ1-2, the V gene TRBV4-2, with D unresolved. This receptor was identified in a woman in her thirties with Graves disease. CDR3 sequence (DNA): TGTGCCAGCAGCCAAAGTCAGGCAAACAATGGCTACACCTTC. The encoded protein is CASSQSQANNGYTF.